This is a list of T cell receptor beta chains from one sample in a study of OX40 agonist ivuxolimab in advanced cancers. Produced via immunoSEQ multiplex PCR; TCRdb's table is partial and in-frame only. The sample has fewer than 200,000 clones, under 95% seen once. Sequencing was performed on CD4+ or CD8+ T cells sorted from blood, taken in a trial of the OX40 agonist ivuxolimab. Receptor source: an adult with an advanced solid tumor such as melanoma, head and neck, liver or kidney cancer. The CDR3 runs from the conserved cysteine through the conserved F or W. Each record gives: CDR3 protein, CDR3 DNA, J gene, clone size, V gene, D gene, CDR3 length. A D gene is named only where the DNA matches it firmly. Size is omitted from some rows. Given values are once, few, many or a class for expanded clones.

CASSFQGNSNQPQHF TGTGCCAGCAGCTTCCAGGGTAATAGCAATCAGCCCCAGCATTTT TRBJ1-5 once TRBV7-2 - 15
CAISEQAGGPYEQYF TGTGCCATCAGTGAACAGGCGGGAGGACCCTACGAGCAGTACTTC TRBJ2-7 - TRBV10-3 TRBD2 15
CASSWGGAKNIQYF TGTGCCAGCAGCTGGGGGGGAGCCAAAAACATTCAGTACTTC TRBJ2-4 - TRBV5-6 TRBD2 14
CASRLGQGGNTIYF TGTGCCAGCAGACTTGGACAGGGGGGAAACACCATATATTTT TRBJ1-3 - TRBV28 TRBD1 14
CASSFLPGQITDTQYF TGTGCCAGCAGCTTCTTACCGGGACAGATCACAGATACGCAGTATTTT TRBJ2-3 once TRBV2 TRBD1 16
CASSEFKTSGADTQYF TGTGCCAGCAGTGAATTCAAGACTAGCGGCGCAGATACGCAGTATTTT TRBJ2-3 - TRBV25-1 TRBD2 16
CSVEPYNEQFF TGCAGCGTTGAACCTTACAATGAGCAGTTCTTC TRBJ2-1 once TRBV29-1 - 11
CASSQGTSGRTGELFF TGTGCCAGCAGCCAGGGGACTAGCGGGAGGACCGGGGAGCTGTTTTTT TRBJ2-2 - TRBV4-2 TRBD2 16
CASSIGAAGLPKNIQYF TGTGCCAGTAGTATCGGAGCAGCGGGACTACCCAAAAACATTCAGTACTTC TRBJ2-4 - TRBV19 TRBD2 17
CAISDGGGLLGYNEQFF TGTGCCATCAGTGATGGGGGGGGACTACTCGGGTACAATGAGCAGTTCTTC TRBJ2-1 - TRBV10-3 TRBD2 17
CASSTLPLTGAGNTIYF TGTGCCAGCAGTACCTTACCCCTAACGGGGGCTGGAAACACCATATATTTT TRBJ1-3 - TRBV27 - 17
CASSQYPNRVDQPQHF TGCGCCAGCAGTCAATACCCCAACAGGGTGGATCAGCCCCAGCATTTT TRBJ1-5 - TRBV23-1 - 16
CASSPIEGRLNEKLFF TGTGCCAGCAGCCCCATAGAGGGGCGGCTAAATGAAAAACTGTTTTTT TRBJ1-4 - TRBV7-9 - 16
CASIPGQGDQPQHF TGTGCCAGCATACCAGGACAGGGCGACCAGCCCCAGCATTTT TRBJ1-5 - TRBV28 TRBD1 14
CASTWQGRYEQYF TGTGCCAGCACCTGGCAGGGGCGCTACGAGCAGTACTTC TRBJ2-7 - TRBV5-8 - 13
CASSAYTGDTEAFF TGTGCCAGCAGCGCCTACACAGGGGATACTGAAGCTTTCTTT TRBJ1-1 - TRBV7-9 TRBD1 14
CASSQDTRRNQPQHF TGCGCCAGCAGCCAAGATACCCGGCGCAATCAGCCCCAGCATTTT TRBJ1-5 - TRBV4-3 - 15
CASSFAMATDTQYF TGTGCCAGCAGCTTCGCTATGGCCACAGATACGCAGTATTTT TRBJ2-3 - TRBV7-9 - 14
CASSSSRSSSGNTIYF TGTGCCAGCAGTTCCAGCCGAAGCTCCTCTGGAAACACCATATATTTT TRBJ1-3 - TRBV6-5 - 16
CASSYGGGRTNEKLFF TGTGCCAGCAGCTATGGAGGGGGCAGGACTAATGAAAAACTGTTTTTT TRBJ1-4 - TRBV7-9 TRBD1 16
CASSPRLTGRTDTQYF TGTGCCAGCAGCCCTCGGTTGACGGGCAGGACAGATACGCAGTATTTT TRBJ2-3 - TRBV5-6 - 16
CASSPKRGGANEKLFF TGTGCCAGCAGTCCCAAGAGGGGGGGGGCTAATGAAAAACTGTTTTTT TRBJ1-4 once TRBV27 - 16
CASSLSQGHEQYF TGTGCCAGCAGCTTATCACAGGGACACGAGCAGTACTTC TRBJ2-7 once TRBV7-3 - 13
CASSQVRGEKLFF TGCGCCAGCAGCCAAGTTCGAGGGGAAAAACTGTTTTTT TRBJ1-4 - TRBV4-1 - 13
CASSAPLAGGGSYEQYF TGTGCCAGCAGCGCGCCTCTAGCGGGAGGAGGCTCCTACGAGCAGTACTTC TRBJ2-7 - TRBV9 TRBD2 17
CASSLEAGNTIYF TGTGCCAGCAGCCTCGAGGCGGGAAACACCATATATTTT TRBJ1-3 - TRBV14 - 13
CASSQEGGLDSPLHF TGCGCCAGCAGCCAAGAGGGGGGTCTTGATTCACCCCTCCACTTT TRBJ1-6 - TRBV4-3 - 15
CAISEPSGYEQYF TGTGCCATCAGTGAGCCTAGTGGCTACGAGCAGTACTTC TRBJ2-7 - TRBV10-3 - 13
CAISDGPRAEAFF TGTGCCATCAGTGATGGCCCCCGGGCTGAAGCTTTCTTT TRBJ1-1 - TRBV10-3 - 13
CASSYGTASSGANVLTF TGTGCCAGCAGCTACGGGACGGCGAGCTCTGGGGCCAACGTCCTGACTTTC TRBJ2-6 - TRBV5-4 - 17
CASSTGWGAGDEQYF TGTGCCAGCAGCACCGGTTGGGGGGCTGGTGACGAGCAGTACTTC TRBJ2-7 - TRBV28 - 15
CASSPLAGGIYEQYF TGTGCCAGCAGCCCGCTGGCGGGGGGCATCTACGAGCAGTACTTC TRBJ2-7 - TRBV7-6 TRBD2 15
CASSPAVGTEAFF TGTGCCAGCAGCCCCGCGGTGGGCACTGAAGCTTTCTTT TRBJ1-1 - TRBV7-2 - 13
CASSTHRGTGELFF TGTGCCAGCAGTACCCACAGGGGTACCGGGGAGCTGTTTTTT TRBJ2-2 - TRBV27 TRBD1 14
CASSQGAQQPQHF TGTGCCAGCAGCCAGGGGGCACAACAGCCCCAGCATTTT TRBJ1-5 - TRBV28 TRBD1 13
CASSLTWGEGGSSGANVLTF TGTGCCAGCAGCTTAACCTGGGGGGAAGGAGGGTCCTCTGGGGCCAACGTCCTGACTTTC TRBJ2-6 - TRBV11-3 - 20
CASSSQGNTEAFF TGTGCCAGCAGCTCACAGGGGAACACTGAAGCTTTCTTT TRBJ1-1 once TRBV7-2 - 13
CASSMGLAGTDTQYF TGTGCCAGCAGCATGGGACTAGCGGGGACAGATACGCAGTATTTT TRBJ2-3 - TRBV7-9 TRBD2 15
CASSPDHFSGRPYEQYF TGTGCCAGCAGTCCAGACCACTTCAGTGGGCGCCCCTACGAGCAGTACTTC TRBJ2-7 - TRBV28 - 17
CASSLGQGVEAFF TGCGCCAGCAGCTTGGGCCAGGGAGTTGAAGCTTTCTTT TRBJ1-1 once TRBV5-1 - 13
CASSLAPAETQYF TGTGCCAGCAGCTTAGCCCCTGCGGAGACCCAGTACTTC TRBJ2-5 once TRBV7-7 - 13
CSVKSGNTIYF TGCAGCGTTAAGTCTGGAAACACCATATATTTT TRBJ1-3 - TRBV29-1 - 11
CASSLQGRYNEQFF TGTGCCAGCAGCTTGCAGGGACGATACAATGAGCAGTTCTTC TRBJ2-1 once TRBV7-6 - 14
CASSLVRGEAFF TGTGCCAGCAGCTTGGTGCGCGGTGAAGCTTTCTTT TRBJ1-1 - TRBV5-6 - 12
CASSFLRTSSTGELFF TGTGCCAGCAGTTTCCTTCGGACATCTTCGACCGGGGAGCTGTTTTTT TRBJ2-2 - TRBV27 - 16
CASSQVVSGEETQYF TGCGCCAGCAGCCAAGTTGTGTCAGGGGAAGAGACCCAGTACTTC TRBJ2-5 - TRBV4-1 - 15
CASSEDPPVGTDTQYF TGTGCCAGCAGCGAGGACCCCCCCGTAGGCACAGATACGCAGTATTTT TRBJ2-3 - TRBV14 - 16
CASSPRTVPNSPLHF TGTGCCAGCAGCCCACGGACAGTCCCGAATTCACCCCTCCACTTT TRBJ1-6 - TRBV7-9 - 15
CASSLGSRKLFEQYF TGTGCCAGCAGTCTAGGATCACGTAAGTTGTTCGAGCAGTACTTC TRBJ2-7 - TRBV6-1 - 15
CVSRLGQNTEAFF TGTGTCAGCAGGTTAGGACAGAACACTGAAGCTTTCTTT TRBJ1-1 - TRBV7-9 - 13
CASSTGTGSYEQYF TGTGCCAGCAGTACCGGGACAGGGTCCTACGAGCAGTACTTC TRBJ2-7 - TRBV27 TRBD1 14
CATSRDRRGTGSNYGYTF TGTGCCACCAGCAGAGACCGGCGCGGAACGGGTTCTAACTATGGCTACACCTTC TRBJ1-2 - TRBV15 - 18
CASSRSSGNTIYF TGTGCCAGCAGCCGCTCGTCCGGAAACACCATATATTTT TRBJ1-3 - TRBV7-9 - 13
CASSPGQLGIQYF TGTGCCAGCTCACCAGGGCAGCTGGGAATTCAGTACTTC TRBJ2-4 - TRBV18 - 13
CASRNLIAGAYNEQFF TGCGCCAGCAGGAACCTCATAGCGGGAGCGTACAATGAGCAGTTCTTC TRBJ2-1 - TRBV10-1 TRBD2 16